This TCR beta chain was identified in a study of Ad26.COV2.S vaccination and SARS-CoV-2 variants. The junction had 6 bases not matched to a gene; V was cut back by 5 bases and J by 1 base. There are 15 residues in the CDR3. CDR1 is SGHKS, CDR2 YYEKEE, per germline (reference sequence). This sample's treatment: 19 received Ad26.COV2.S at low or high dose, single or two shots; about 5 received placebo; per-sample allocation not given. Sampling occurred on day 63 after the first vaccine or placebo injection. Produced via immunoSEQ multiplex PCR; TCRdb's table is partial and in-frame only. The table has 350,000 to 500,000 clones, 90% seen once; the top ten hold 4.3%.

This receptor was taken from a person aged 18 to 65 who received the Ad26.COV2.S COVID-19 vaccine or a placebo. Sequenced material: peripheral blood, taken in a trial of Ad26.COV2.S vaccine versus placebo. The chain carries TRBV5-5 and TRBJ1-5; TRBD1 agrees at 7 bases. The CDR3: CASSVTGESNQPQHF. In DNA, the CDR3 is TGTGCCAGCAGTGTTACAGGGGAGAGCAATCAGCCCCAGCATTTT. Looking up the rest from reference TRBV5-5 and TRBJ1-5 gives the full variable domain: DAGVTQSPTHLIKTRGQQVTLRCSPISGHKSVSWYQQVLGQGPQFIFQYYEKEERGRGNFPDRFSARQFPNYSSELNVNALLLGDSALYLCASSVTGESNQPQHFGDGTRLSIL.